The source of this T cell receptor (beta chain) is a study of cytomegalovirus exposure and HLA in healthy donors. It was with 60 Vbeta and 13 Jbeta primers that the PCR ran. Sequencing was performed with immunoSEQ multiplex PCR; in TCRdb, only in-frame clones are kept and a portion is missing. The sample comprises some 100,000 clones, 60% to 80% of which are singletons, and about 2% rests with the top ten. Sample: PBMCs. The receptor's source is a human donor in good health.

The chain's CDR3 is CASSMTGVPNYGYTF. The CDR3 bases are TGTGCCAGCAGTATGACAGGAGTTCCTAACTATGGCTACACCTTC. The chain is built from TRBV28 and TRBJ1-2; tentative D call: TRBD1 (6 bases). This CDR3 comprises 15 residues. V lost 5 bases and J 0 bases, leaving 13 bases between the germline ends. Germline CDR1 and CDR2: MDHEN and SYDVKM.